These 20 T cell receptor beta chains share one sample of origin, sequenced in a study of cytomegalovirus exposure and HLA in healthy donors. A multiplex PCR was run with 60 Vbeta primers and 13 Jbeta primers. Clones were read by immunoSEQ multiplex PCR, and TCRdb kept only the in-frame ones, dropping some. The profile shows roughly 73,000 clones, 70% to 80% of them singletons. The sequenced sample was PBMCs. The origin of the receptors is a man in his forties in good health and CMV-seronegative.

The gene calls are TRBV25-1 and TRBJ1-1, with a weak D call TRBD1 (5 bases). The CDR3 has 14 amino acids. V shed 7 bases and J shed 0 bases, with 12 bases lying between them. Germline V lookup: CDR1 MGHDK, CDR2 SYGVNS. The CDR3 bases are TGTGCCAGCACCCCGACAGTTATGAACACTGAAGCTTTCTTT. Protein sequence: CASTPTVMNTEAFF.

CDR3 residues: CASSYGQWNTEAFF. The CDR3 nucleotides are TGTGCCAGCAGTTACGGGCAGTGGAACACTGAAGCTTTCTTT. This sequence joins TRBV6-5 and TRBJ1-1; D is uncertain. The CDR3 runs to 14 residues. Germline assignment: CDR1 MNHEY and CDR2 SVGAGI. The V end lost 2 bases, the J end lost 1 base, and 8 bases lay between the germline ends.

V gene TRBV4-1 combines with J gene TRBJ1-1; 8 bases are shared with TRBD1. V gave up 4 bases and J gave up 0 bases; unmatched junction bases: 7. Per the germline V gene, CDR1 is MGHRA and CDR2 is YSYEKL. The CDR3 is made up of 16 amino acids. The CDR3 coding sequence is TGCGCCAGCAGCCCCAACAGGGGGAGGTTGAACACTGAAGCTTTCTTT. Translation gives CASSPNRGRLNTEAFF.

The rearrangement uses TRBV21-1 and TRBJ2-5; TRBD1, the D gene given by the table, was not confirmed from the DNA. TRBV21-1 is assigned pseudogene status. The CDR3 is 15 amino acids. The DNA of the CDR3 is TGTGCCAGCAGCCAAGGGACAGCGCACCAAGAGACCCAGTACTTC. Translation: CASSQGTAHQETQYF.

CDR3 residues: CASSRRPDRGLEQYF. The CDR3 DNA follows: TGCGCCAGCAGCCGCCGTCCGGACAGGGGGCTCGAGCAGTACTTC. This rearrangement joins TRBV4-3 to TRBJ2-7, with 11 positions matching TRBD1. CDR3 length: 15 amino acids. Trimming cost V 4 bases and J 6 bases; bases outside gene matches: 8. Germline V gene lookup returns CDR1 LGHNA and CDR2 YSLEER.

This chain uses TRBV6-6 with TRBJ1-2, with 10 bases aligning to TRBD1. CDR1 MNHNY and CDR2 SVGAGI come from the germline V gene (reference sequence). V was pared by 6 bases and J by 8 bases, with 6 bases of the junction left unmatched. The CDR3 is 13 residues long. CDR3 in DNA: TGTGCCAGCAGAAGAGGGACAGGGGCCGGCTACACCTTC. The encoded protein is CASRRGTGAGYTF.

In the case of this clone: This same CDR3 is encoded by further DNA sequences in the sample. The chain uses TRBV5-1 and TRBJ1-1, with 8 bases that match TRBD1. Germline V gene data show CDR1 as SGHRS and CDR2 as YFSETQ. V dropped 0 bases and J dropped 1; count of bases not matched to a gene: 2. The CDR3 contains 15 residues. The CDR3, as DNA: TGCGCCAGCAGCTTGGGAGGACAGGGGAACACTGAAGCTTTCTTT. It specifies CASSLGGQGNTEAFF.

The genes are TRBV6-5 and TRBJ1-4; weak D call: TRBD1 (5 bases). The CDR3 length is 15 residues. Germline CDR1 reads MNHEY; CDR2 reads SVGAGI. V lost 0 bases, J lost 5 bases, and 10 bases lay in between. The CDR3 DNA reads as TGTGCCAGCAGTTACTCGGGGCCGTTGAATGAAAAACTGTTTTTT. This sequence encodes CASSYSGPLNEKLFF.

The V call is TRBV28, the J call TRBJ1-5; 7 bases map to TRBD1. V dropped 7 bases and J dropped 2; count of bases not matched to a gene: 5. Germline loops: CDR1 MDHEN, CDR2 SYDVKM. CDR3 length: 14 residues. CDR3 sequence (DNA): TGTGCCAGCAATAGACAGGGAGGCAATCAGCCCCAGCATTTT. It encodes CASNRQGGNQPQHF.

V usage is TRBV18 and J usage is TRBJ2-2, with TRBD2 identical over 11 bases. Germline loops: CDR1 KGHSH, CDR2 LQKENI. This CDR3 has 14 amino acids. With V trimmed by 8 bases and J by 4 bases, 3 bases remained unmatched. The DNA of the CDR3 is TGTGCCAGCAAACTAGCGGGGGTCACCGGGGAGCTGTTTTTT. It specifies CASKLAGVTGELFF.

The gene calls are TRBV11-2 and TRBJ1-4; TRBD1 agrees at 7 bases. This CDR3 comprises 13 residues. Germline V lookup: CDR1 SGHAT, CDR2 FQNNGV. V lost 5 bases, J lost 17 bases, and 14 bases stayed unmatched. CDR3 sequence (DNA): TGTGCCAGCAGCCCCGCACAGGGGCGGAATAATTTTTTT. Translating it yields CASSPAQGRNNFF.

J is TRBJ2-3 and V is TRBV2, with TRBD1 identical over 10 bases. The V and J ends lost 2 bases and 3 bases, in that order; junction bases with no gene match: 5. CDR3 size: 16 residues. Germline CDR1 reads SNHLY; CDR2 reads FYNNEI. This chain's CDR3 is CASSENRDRGTDTQYF. CDR3 nucleotide sequence: TGTGCCAGCAGTGAAAACCGGGACAGGGGTACAGATACGCAGTATTTT.

V usage is TRBV4-1 and J usage is TRBJ2-5, with 11 bases matching TRBD2. Germline V gives CDR1 MGHRA, CDR2 YSYEKL. Germline trimming cut 2 bases from V and 5 bases from J; bases unmatched to any gene: 10. CDR3 length: 17 amino acids. This CDR3 reads CASSQNPSSSGGETQYF. The CDR3 region has the DNA TGCGCCAGCAGCCAAAACCCCAGTTCTAGCGGGGGGGAGACCCAGTACTTC.

This chain connects TRBV7-2 to TRBJ2-6; TRBD1 might be the D (5 bases). Trimming cost V 1 base and J 2 bases, with 9 bases left between them. The V gene's germline CDR1 is SGHTA and CDR2 FQGNSA. This CDR3 is 16 amino acids long. The CDR3 here is CASSLDSGTGANVLTF. CDR3 nucleotide sequence: TGTGCCAGCAGCTTAGATTCAGGGACTGGGGCCAACGTCCTGACTTTC.

The V gene is TRBV7-8, the J gene TRBJ1-5, with D perhaps matching TRBD1 (6 bases). Trimming shortened V by 5 bases and J by 0 bases, and 23 bases separated the two germline ends. This CDR3 contains 19 residues. Germline V gene data show CDR1 as SGHVS and CDR2 as FQNEAQ. The CDR3 here is CASSPTKGTTLYSNQPQHF. The CDR3 DNA follows: TGTGCCAGCAGCCCAACCAAGGGGACAACCCTTTATAGCAATCAGCCCCAGCATTTT.

This sequence joins TRBV4-3 and TRBJ1-2, with D unresolved. Trimming stripped 1 base from V and 8 bases from J, with 17 bases between. Germline V CDR1 and CDR2: LGHNA, YSLEER. This CDR3 is 15 amino acids long. Here the CDR3 reads CASSQGETYGGGYTF. The CDR3 region has the DNA TGCGCCAGCAGCCAAGGGGAAACCTATGGAGGAGGCTACACCTTC.

The chain uses TRBV15 and TRBJ1-5, with 7 bases that match TRBD1. The V segment lost 3 bases and the J segment 0 bases; nucleotides outside the gene matches: 2. Germline-derived CDR1 and CDR2 are LNHNV and YYDKDF (reference sequence). The CDR3 spans 15 residues. CDR3 in DNA: TGTGCCACCAGCAGGACAGGGCATAGCAATCAGCCCCAGCATTTT. Translated, it gives CATSRTGHSNQPQHF.

The chain joins TRBV4-1 to TRBJ2-7, with D possibly being TRBD1 (6 bases). The CDR3 has 15 amino acids. V was clipped by 3 bases and J by 3 bases, with 15 bases between them. CDR1 and CDR2 (germline): MGHRA, YSYEKL. The CDR3 sequence: CASSHEGTSIYEQYF. DNA of the CDR3: TGCGCCAGCAGCCATGAAGGGACATCCATCTACGAGCAGTACTTC.

The CDR3: CASSPYGGAYNSPLHF. Written as DNA, the CDR3 is TGTGCCAGTAGCCCTTACGGGGGGGCCTATAATTCACCCCTCCACTTT. The V and J genes are TRBV19 and TRBJ1-6; TRBD1 might be the D (5 bases). There are 16 residues in the CDR3. V was shortened by 6 bases and J by 2 bases, with 14 bases between the two germline ends. Germline assignment: CDR1 LNHDA and CDR2 SQIVND (reference sequence).

The V and J genes are TRBV4-2 and TRBJ1-1, with D maybe TRBD1 (6 bases). Germline lookup yields CDR1 LGHNA and CDR2 YNFKEQ. With 1 base removed from V and 5 bases from J, the gap between germline ends came to 11 bases. CDR3 length: 14 amino acids. For the CDR3, the DNA is TGTGCCAGCAGCCAAGCAGGGGCAGGGACTGAAGCTTTCTTT. As protein: CASSQAGAGTEAFF.